The T cell receptor (beta chain) under discussion was sequenced for a study of early T cells in non-severe SARS-CoV-2 infection. Study context: Chains from this unsorted whole-blood bulk RNA could not be paired.

With respect to this clonotype: Its antigen is as yet unknown.

This CDR3 spans 14 amino acids. V lost 5 bases and J lost 0, with 8 bases in between. Study-level points and caveats: Anti-spike CD8 specificities were favored by VDJdb matching, whose results missed private and CD4 specificities.

Unique molecular identifiers tagged individual cDNA molecules. Each CDR3 protein gets one entry after TCRdb re-called the 5' RACE reads with MiXCR. The sample contains tens of thousands of distinct CDR3 sequences, 12% of which appear only once. The chain has TRBV12-3 or TRBV12-4 and TRBJ1-5; D remains unclear. The sequence was collected from an adult who was a healthcare worker with PCR-confirmed SARS-CoV-2 infection or an uninfected control (not recorded which). Sequenced material: whole blood, taken at baseline. The CDR3 DNA is TGTGCCAGCAGTATGACGATTAGCAATCAGCCCCAGCATTTT. As protein: CASSMTISNQPQHF.